The 21 T cell receptor beta chains in this list originate from one sample, sequenced in a study of T cells in Graves' hyperthyroidism and ophthalmopathy. Amplified TCR beta CDR3 regions derived from RNA transcripts. The TCR CDR3 was amplified in a first-round RT-PCR using the HTBI primer set. TCRdb reprocessed the multiplex PCR reads via MiXCR and lists one record per CDR3 protein. The sample contains about 500,000 distinct CDR3 sequences, over 15% of which appear only once. Sequencing was done on a sample of blood. Every receptor here comes from a woman in her late teens or twenties with Graves' hyperthyroidism.

This clonotype was found many times. The chain carries TRBV12-3 or TRBV12-4 and TRBJ2-7; unclear D gene. The CDR3 has 11 residues. V was pared by 5 bases and J by 5 bases, with 7 bases between. In DNA form, the CDR3 reads TGTGCCAGCAGTATATCTCACGAGCAGTACTTC. It specifies CASSISHEQYF.

The rearrangement joins TRBV7-6 to TRBJ1-1, with D unresolved. Germline V lookup: CDR1 SGHVS, CDR2 FNYEAQ. This CDR3 is 11 amino acids long. The germline V and J ends were trimmed by 2 bases and 10 bases, with 8 bases remaining between them. The CDR3 bases are TGTGCCAGCAGCTTATTGGGCCCAGCTTTCTTT. The encoded protein is CASSLLGPAFF. The entire variable domain, with the rest obtained from reference TRBV7-6 and TRBJ1-1, is as follows: GAGVSQSPRYKVTKRGQDVALRCDPISGHVSLYWYRQALGQGPEFLTYFNYEAQQDKSGLPNDRFSAERPEGSISTLTIQRTEQRDSAMYRCASSLLGPAFFGQGTRLTVV.

DNA for the CDR3: TGTGCCATCAGTGGGATAGGGATTTCGGCCTCCGGGGGGACCCTCCACTTT. Protein: CAISGIGISASGGTLHF. This rearrangement joins TRBV10-3 to TRBJ1-6; the D gene is possibly TRBD1 (5 bases). Germline CDR1 is ENHRY and CDR2 is SYGVKD. There are 17 residues in the CDR3. V shed 4 bases and J shed 14 bases, with 27 bases lying between them.

In this sample, this clonotype turned up many times. The chain employs TRBV6-1 and TRBJ1-2; no clear D. The germline V gene encodes CDR1 MNHNS and CDR2 SASEGT. The CDR3 runs 12 residues. The V and J ends lost 3 bases and 7 bases respectively, with 9 bases between them. The CDR3 DNA reads TGTGCCAGCAGTGATTACAGCTTTGGCTACACCTTC. Its protein product is CASSDYSFGYTF.

A remark on this clonotype: One end of the junction does not line up with germline, which may come from a read error. V and J are TRBV12-3 or TRBV12-4 and TRBJ1-6; perhaps TRBD1 as D (5 bases). The CDR3 length is 15 residues. CDR3 loop: CASSLSAGPNSPFHF. The CDR3 bases are TGTGCCAGCAGTTTATCCGCAGGGCCTAATTCACCCTTCCACTTT.

This clonotype showed up many times. The chain links TRBV18 to TRBJ2-7; 10 bases are shared with TRBD2. The V and J ends lost 6 bases and 7 bases, in that order; junction bases with no gene match: 12. Per the germline V gene, CDR1 is KGHSH and CDR2 is LQKENI. CDR3 length: 15 amino acids. In nucleotides, the CDR3 is TGTGCCAGCTCTCCAGGGAGCGGGAGGGCCAAGGAGCAGTACTTC. Protein product: CASSPGSGRAKEQYF. The full variable domain, its missing parts supplied by reference TRBV18 and TRBJ2-7, is NAGVMQNPRHLVRRRGQEARLRCSPMKGHSHVYWYRQLPEEGLKFMVYLQKENIIDESGMPKERFSAEFPKEGPSILRIQQVVRGDSAAYFCASSPGSGRAKEQYFGPGTRLTVT.

This clonotype was observed at least ten times. V and J are TRBV29-1 and TRBJ1-1; D unclear. V lost 0 bases and J 1 base, leaving 6 bases between the germline ends. Germline V gives CDR1 SQVTM, CDR2 ANQGSEA. The CDR3 has 13 amino acids. The DNA of the CDR3 is TGCAGCGTTGAAGATAGCACGAACACTGAAGCTTTCTTT. Its translation: CSVEDSTNTEAFF.

This clonotype was detected only a few times. The chain combines TRBV27 with TRBJ1-4; TRBD1 aligns across 7 bases. After removal of 6 bases from V and 4 bases from J, the junction contained 5 bases not matched to a gene. The germline gives CDR1 MNHEY, CDR2 SMNVEV (reference sequence). This CDR3 contains 14 residues. This CDR3 is CASRMTGNNEKLFF. The CDR3, as DNA: TGTGCCAGCAGGATGACAGGGAATAATGAAAAACTGTTTTTT.

This clonotype occurred many times. The chain carries TRBV12-3 or TRBV12-4 and TRBJ2-1; 14 bases align to TRBD2. With V trimmed by 6 bases and J by 10 bases, 17 bases remained unmatched. The CDR3 is made up of 18 amino acids. The CDR3 DNA reads TGTGCCAGCAGGCTAACGTCCGGGACTAGCGGGAGAGTCAGGGAGCAGTTCTTC. It codes for CASRLTSGTSGRVREQFF.

The rearrangement uses TRBV20-1 and TRBJ1-5; a possible D gene is TRBD1 (6 bases). The CDR3 consists of 15 residues. The germline gives CDR1 DFQATT, CDR2 SNEGSKA (reference sequence). Trimming removed 3 bases at V and 2 bases at J, with 14 bases between. CDR3: CSARAFGGGNQPQHF. The CDR3 coding sequence is TGCAGTGCTAGGGCCTTCGGGGGCGGCAATCAGCCCCAGCATTTT.

Many counts were recorded for this clonotype. The gene calls are TRBV6-1 and TRBJ1-4; D remains unclear. Germline values: CDR1 MNHNS, CDR2 SASEGT. This CDR3 spans 12 amino acids. V was shortened by 8 bases and J by 7 bases, with 11 bases between the two germline ends. The CDR3 here is CASGPRGEKLFF. In nucleotides, the CDR3 is TGTGCCAGCGGACCTCGGGGTGAAAAACTGTTTTTT.

This sequence joins TRBV28 and TRBJ2-5, with 9 bases lining up with TRBD1. The germline CDR1 and CDR2 sequences are MDHEN and SYDVKM. J gave up 2 bases and V 5 bases, and 6 bases lay outside the gene matches. The CDR3 totals 15 residues. This chain's CDR3 is CASSDRTGEQETQYF. CDR3 nucleotides: TGTGCCAGCAGTGATCGGACAGGGGAGCAAGAGACCCAGTACTTC. Using reference TRBV28 and TRBJ2-5 for the parts outside the CDR3, the full variable domain is DVKVTQSSRYLVKRTGEKVFLECVQDMDHENMFWYRQDPGLGLRLIYFSYDVKMKEKGDIPEGYSVSREKKERFSLILESASTNQTSMYLCASSDRTGEQETQYFGPGTRLLVL.

There are many counts of this clonotype. The rearrangement joins TRBV28 to TRBJ2-4; weak D call: TRBD1 (5 bases). V dropped 6 bases and J dropped 0 bases, with 15 bases sitting between them. The CDR3 has 16 amino acids. The germline V gene has CDR1 MDHEN and CDR2 SYDVKM. CDR3 in DNA: TGTGCCAGCAGACCAAACAGGAACCTAGCCAAAAACATTCAGTACTTC. Translation: CASRPNRNLAKNIQYF.

The chain recombines TRBV13 with TRBJ1-2, with a weak D call TRBD1 (5 bases). The germline V and J ends were trimmed by 4 bases and 7 bases, with 10 bases remaining between them. The CDR3 is 12 residues long. Germline V gene data show CDR1 as PRHDT and CDR2 as FYEKMQ (reference sequence). The DNA of the CDR3 is TGTGCCAGCAGCTCAGGGTTCATTGGCTACACCTTC. It yields the protein CASSSGFIGYTF.

Many counts were recorded for this clonotype. The chain recombines TRBV29-1 with TRBJ2-7, with D perhaps being TRBD1 or TRBD2 (5 bases each). The CDR3 consists of 13 residues. Trimming took off 4 bases at V and 6 bases at J, with 16 bases between the two ends. Per germline, CDR1 SQVTM and CDR2 ANQGSEA. This CDR3 is CSVAPRESGEQYF. In DNA, the CDR3 is TGCAGCGTTGCACCCAGGGAGTCGGGCGAGCAGTACTTC.

Worth noting for this clonotype: Given a much more abundant clone one base away, this may be a read error. V usage is TRBV3-1 and J usage is TRBJ2-1; either TRBD1 or TRBD2 may supply D (6 bases each). The germline CDR1 and CDR2 sequences are LGHDT and YNNKEL (reference sequence). The CDR3 contains 14 residues. DNA for the CDR3: TGTGCCAGCACCCAATGGGGGGCGAACAATGAGCAGTTCTTC. Translated, it gives CASTQWGANNEQFF.

In this sample, this clonotype turned up a few times. The rearrangement links TRBV24-1 to TRBJ2-5, with 8 positions matching TRBD2. The CDR3 loop spans 15 amino acids. V trimming: 6 bases; J trimming: 1 base; junction bases outside the gene matches: 6. CDR1 is KGHDR, CDR2 SFDVKD, per germline. The CDR3 loop reads CATSPAGGAQETQYF. The CDR3 DNA is TGTGCCACCAGTCCTGCGGGAGGAGCCCAAGAGACCCAGTACTTC.

Only a few counts were recorded for this clonotype. The chain combines TRBV20-1 with TRBJ1-5; D is possibly TRBD1 (5 bases). Germline V CDR1 and CDR2: DFQATT, SNEGSKA (reference sequence). This CDR3 comprises 15 residues. V shed 0 bases and J shed 4 bases, with 13 bases lying between them. The CDR3 sequence is CSARDAGVGNQPQHF. DNA of the CDR3: TGCAGTGCTAGAGATGCGGGGGTAGGGAATCAGCCCCAGCATTTT.

This clonotype was seen ten or more times. This chain links TRBV20-1 with TRBJ2-7; D uncertain. Germline lookup yields CDR1 DFQATT and CDR2 SNEGSKA (reference sequence). V dropped 5 bases and J dropped 1 base, with 15 bases sitting between them. The CDR3 length is 14 residues. The CDR3 loop is CSAPRPLLSYEQYF. DNA for the CDR3: TGCAGTGCTCCCCGACCCTTGCTATCCTACGAGCAGTACTTC.

This chain links TRBV6-2 or TRBV6-3 with TRBJ2-7, with 9 bases identical to TRBD1. From germline, CDR1 is MNHEY and CDR2 SVGEGT. This CDR3 spans 13 amino acids. With V trimmed by 2 bases and J by 6 bases, 2 bases remained unmatched. The CDR3 sequence: CASSYQDRGEQYF. CDR3 in DNA: TGTGCCAGCAGTTACCAGGACAGGGGCGAGCAGTACTTC.

Only a few counts were recorded for this clonotype. V and J are TRBV18 and TRBJ2-3, with 11 nucleotides matching TRBD2. The germline V gene has CDR1 KGHSH and CDR2 LQKENI. The CDR3 is made up of 16 amino acids. V gave up 4 bases and J gave up 1 base; unmatched junction bases: 4. CDR3: CASSLMTSGGTDTQYF. CDR3 nucleotide sequence: TGTGCCAGCTCACTTATGACTAGCGGGGGCACAGATACGCAGTATTTT.